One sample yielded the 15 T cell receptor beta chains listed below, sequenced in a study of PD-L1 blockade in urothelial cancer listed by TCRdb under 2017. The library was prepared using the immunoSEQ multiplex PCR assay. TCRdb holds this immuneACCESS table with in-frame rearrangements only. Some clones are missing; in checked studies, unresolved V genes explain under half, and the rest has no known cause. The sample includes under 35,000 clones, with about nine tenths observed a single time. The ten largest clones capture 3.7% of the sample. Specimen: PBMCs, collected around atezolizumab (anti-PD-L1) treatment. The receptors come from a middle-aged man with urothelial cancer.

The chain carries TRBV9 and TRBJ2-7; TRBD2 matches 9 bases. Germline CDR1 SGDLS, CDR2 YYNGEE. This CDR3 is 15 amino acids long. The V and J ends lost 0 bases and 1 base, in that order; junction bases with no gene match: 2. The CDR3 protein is CASSVGTSVSYEQYF. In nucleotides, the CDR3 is TGTGCCAGCAGCGTAGGGACTAGCGTTTCCTACGAGCAGTACTTC.

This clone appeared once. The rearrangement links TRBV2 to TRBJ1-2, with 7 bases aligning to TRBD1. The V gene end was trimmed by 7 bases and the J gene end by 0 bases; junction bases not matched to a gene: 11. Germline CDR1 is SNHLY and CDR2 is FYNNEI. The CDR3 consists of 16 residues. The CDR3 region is CASTESPGQSNYGYTF. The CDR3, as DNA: TGTGCCAGCACCGAGAGCCCGGGACAGTCTAACTATGGCTACACCTTC.

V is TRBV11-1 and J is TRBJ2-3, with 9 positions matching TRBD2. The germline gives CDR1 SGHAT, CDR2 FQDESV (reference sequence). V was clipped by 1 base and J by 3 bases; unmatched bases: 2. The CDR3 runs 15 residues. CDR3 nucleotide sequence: TGTGCCAGCAGCTTAGGGCGGGGGGGAACAGATACGCAGTATTTT. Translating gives CASSLGRGGTDTQYF.

CDR3 sequence: CASSMTTLGRENTEAFF. CDR3 nucleotides: TGTGCCAGCAGCATGACGACATTGGGCCGGGAGAACACTGAAGCTTTCTTT. The rearrangement uses TRBV7-9 and TRBJ1-1; D gene uncertain. The CDR3 length is 17 residues. CDR1 is SEHNR and CDR2 is FQNEAQ in the germline V gene (reference sequence). The V and J ends lost 5 bases and 1 base respectively, with 20 bases between them.

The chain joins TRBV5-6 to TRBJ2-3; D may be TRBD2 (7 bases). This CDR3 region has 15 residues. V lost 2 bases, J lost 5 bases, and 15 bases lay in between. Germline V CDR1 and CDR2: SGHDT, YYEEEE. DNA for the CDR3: TGTGCCAGCAGCTTTATCGGGGGGCCACAAGATACGCAGTATTTT. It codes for CASSFIGGPQDTQYF.

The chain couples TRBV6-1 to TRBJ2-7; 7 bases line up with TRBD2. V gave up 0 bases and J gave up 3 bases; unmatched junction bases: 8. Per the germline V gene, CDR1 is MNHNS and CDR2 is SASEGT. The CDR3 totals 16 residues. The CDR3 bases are TGTGCCAGCAGTGAAGCGCCGGGGGGTGGGGTCTACGAGCAGTACTTC. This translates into CASSEAPGGGVYEQYF.

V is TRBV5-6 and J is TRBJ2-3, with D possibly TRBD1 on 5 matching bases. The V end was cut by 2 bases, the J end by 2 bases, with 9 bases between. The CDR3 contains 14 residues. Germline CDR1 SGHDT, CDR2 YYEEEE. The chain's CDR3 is CASSFSGFTDTQYF. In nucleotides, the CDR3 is TGTGCCAGCAGCTTCTCAGGGTTCACAGATACGCAGTATTTT.

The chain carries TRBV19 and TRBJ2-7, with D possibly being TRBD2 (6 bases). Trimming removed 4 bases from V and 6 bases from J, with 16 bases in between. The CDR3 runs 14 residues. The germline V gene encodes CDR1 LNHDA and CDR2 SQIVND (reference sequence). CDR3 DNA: TGTGCCAGTAGTAGGGACTGGACACTCCCCGAGCAGTACTTC. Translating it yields CASSRDWTLPEQYF. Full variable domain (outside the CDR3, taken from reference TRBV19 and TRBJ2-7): DGGITQSPKYLFRKEGQNVTLSCEQNLNHDAMYWYRQDPGQGLRLIYYSQIVNDFQKGDIAEGYSVSREKKESFPLTVTSAQKNPTAFYLCASSRDWTLPEQYFGPGTRLTVT.

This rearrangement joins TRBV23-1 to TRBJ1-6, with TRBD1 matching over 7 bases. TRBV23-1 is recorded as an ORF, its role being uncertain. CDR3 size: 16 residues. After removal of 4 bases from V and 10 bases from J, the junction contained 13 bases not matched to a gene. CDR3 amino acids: CASSLDLTGKRSPLHF. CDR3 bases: TGCGCCAGCAGTCTTGACTTGACAGGGAAGCGCTCACCCCTCCACTTT.

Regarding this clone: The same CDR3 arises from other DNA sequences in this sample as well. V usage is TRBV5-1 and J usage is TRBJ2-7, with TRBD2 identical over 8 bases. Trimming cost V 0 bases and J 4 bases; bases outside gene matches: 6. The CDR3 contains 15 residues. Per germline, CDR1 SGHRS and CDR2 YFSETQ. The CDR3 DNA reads TGCGCCAGCAGCTTGGTGGCGGGAGGCACTTACGAGCAGTACTTC. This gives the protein CASSLVAGGTYEQYF.

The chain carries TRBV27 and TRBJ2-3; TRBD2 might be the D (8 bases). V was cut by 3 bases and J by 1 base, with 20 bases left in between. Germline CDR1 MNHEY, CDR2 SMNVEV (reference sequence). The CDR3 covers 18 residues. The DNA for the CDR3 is TGTGCCAGCAGTTTCCAGAGGGGGCTAGCGGGCCGCACAGATACGCAGTATTTT. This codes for CASSFQRGLAGRTDTQYF.

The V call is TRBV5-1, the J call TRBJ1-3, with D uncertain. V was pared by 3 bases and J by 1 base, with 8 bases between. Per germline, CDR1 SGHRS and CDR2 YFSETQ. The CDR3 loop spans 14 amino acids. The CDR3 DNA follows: TGCGCCAGCAGCTACTACGGGTCTGGAAACACCATATATTTT. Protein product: CASSYYGSGNTIYF.

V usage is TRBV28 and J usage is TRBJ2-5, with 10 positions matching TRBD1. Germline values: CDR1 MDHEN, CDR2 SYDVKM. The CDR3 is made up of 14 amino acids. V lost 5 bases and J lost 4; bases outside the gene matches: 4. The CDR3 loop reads CASSTRDRGETQYF. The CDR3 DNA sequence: TGTGCCAGCAGTACGCGGGACAGGGGAGAGACCCAGTACTTC.

The CDR3 region is CASAVTAKNIQYF. The CDR3 nucleotides read TGTGCCAGTGCCGTGACAGCAAAAAACATTCAGTACTTC. The rearrangement joins TRBV28 to TRBJ2-4, with D tentatively TRBD1 (5 bases). Germline assignment: CDR1 MDHEN and CDR2 SYDVKM. V was cut by 9 bases and J by 4 bases, with 13 bases left in between. CDR3 size: 13 residues.

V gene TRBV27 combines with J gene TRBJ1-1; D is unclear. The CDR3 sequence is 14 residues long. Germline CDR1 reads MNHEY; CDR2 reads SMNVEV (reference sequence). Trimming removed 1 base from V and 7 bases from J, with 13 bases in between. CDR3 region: CASSLWARLGEAFF. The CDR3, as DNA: TGTGCCAGCAGTTTATGGGCCCGCTTGGGTGAAGCTTTCTTT.